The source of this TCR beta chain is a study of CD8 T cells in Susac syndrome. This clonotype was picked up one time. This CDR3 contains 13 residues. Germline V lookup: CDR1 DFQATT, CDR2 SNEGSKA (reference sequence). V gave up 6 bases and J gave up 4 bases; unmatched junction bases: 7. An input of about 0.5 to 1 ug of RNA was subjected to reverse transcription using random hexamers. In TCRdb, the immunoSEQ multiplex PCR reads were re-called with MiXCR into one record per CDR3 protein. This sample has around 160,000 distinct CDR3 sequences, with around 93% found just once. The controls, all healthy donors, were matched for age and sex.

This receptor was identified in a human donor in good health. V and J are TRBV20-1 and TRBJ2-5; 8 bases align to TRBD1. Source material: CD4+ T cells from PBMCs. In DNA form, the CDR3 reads TGCAGTGCGCGACAGACAGGGGTAGAGACCCAGTACTTC. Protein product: CSARQTGVETQYF.